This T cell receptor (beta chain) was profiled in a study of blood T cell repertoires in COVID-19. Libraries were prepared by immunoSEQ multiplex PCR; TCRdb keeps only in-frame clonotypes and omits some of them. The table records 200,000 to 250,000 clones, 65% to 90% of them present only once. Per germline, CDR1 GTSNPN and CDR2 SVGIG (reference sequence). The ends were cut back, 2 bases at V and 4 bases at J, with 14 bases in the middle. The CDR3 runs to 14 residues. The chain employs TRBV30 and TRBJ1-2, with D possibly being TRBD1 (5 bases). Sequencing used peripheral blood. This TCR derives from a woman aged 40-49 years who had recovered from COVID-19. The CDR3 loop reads CAWSTQAFGYGYTF. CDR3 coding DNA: TGTGCCTGGAGTACACAGGCGTTCGGCTATGGCTACACCTTC. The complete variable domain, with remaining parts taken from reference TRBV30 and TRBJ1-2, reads SQTIHQWPATLVQPVGSPLSLECTVEGTSNPNLYWYRQAAGRGLQLLFYSVGIGQISSEVPQNLSASRPQDRQFILSSKKLLLSDSGFYLCAWSTQAFGYGYTFGSGTRLTVV.